Listed here are 32 T cell receptor beta chains from one sample, sequenced in a study of T-cell reconstitution after alpha-beta-depleted transplantation in children. The authors prepared the TCRbeta library with unique molecular identifiers. TCRdb independently ran MiXCR on the PCR reads; one entry per CDR3 protein. The sample shows about 830,000 distinct CDR3 sequences, 15% to 20% of them seen only once. Specimen: PBMCs, mostly from graft donor cells, collected 360 days after TCRalphabeta/CD19-depleted stem cell transplant. These receptors all come from a male patient aged 5 to 17 who had a stem cell transplant for acute lymphoblastic leukemia, so the T cells may come from the graft donor.

This clonotype has more than one count but fewer than ten. V gene TRBV5-1 combines with J gene TRBJ1-1; possible D gene TRBD1, 5 bases. Germline V lookup: CDR1 SGHRS, CDR2 YFSETQ. This CDR3 has 14 amino acids. V dropped 1 base and J dropped 4 bases, with 11 bases sitting between them. The CDR3 loop is CASSLSGGGTEAFF. The CDR3 DNA sequence: TGCGCCAGCAGCTTGAGCGGGGGAGGCACTGAAGCTTTCTTT.

The chain has TRBV4-1 and TRBJ2-7; D gene uncertain. Trimming pared 0 bases from V and 1 base from J, leaving 10 bases between. CDR1 and CDR2 (germline): MGHRA, YSYEKL. The CDR3 length is 15 residues. The CDR3, as DNA: TGCGCCAGCAGCCAAGATAGGTCATTATCCTACGAGCAGTACTTC. Translating it yields CASSQDRSLSYEQYF.

This chain connects TRBV5-6 to TRBJ2-1, with TRBD2 matching over 7 bases. From germline, CDR1 is SGHDT and CDR2 YYEEEE. The CDR3 is 16 amino acids. V lost 2 bases and J lost 0; bases outside the gene matches: 5. The CDR3 nucleotides are TGTGCCAGCAGCTTCCTGGGGGAGGGCTCCTACAATGAGCAGTTCTTC. Encoded protein: CASSFLGEGSYNEQFF. The variable domain in full, completed from reference TRBV5-6 and TRBJ2-1, reads DAGVTQSPTHLIKTRGQQVTLRCSPKSGHDTVSWYQQALGQGPQFIFQYYEEEERQRGNFPDRFSGHQFPNYSSELNVNALLLGDSALYLCASSFLGEGSYNEQFFGPGTRLTVL.

In its sample, this clonotype was seen a few times. The CDR3 DNA follows: TGTGCCAGCTCACTTTCACAGGTCTCCTATGGCTACACCTTC. Protein product: CASSLSQVSYGYTF. This chain uses TRBV18 with TRBJ1-2; D may be TRBD1 (5 bases). This CDR3 region has 14 residues. V was clipped by 4 bases and J by 4 bases, with 13 bases between them. The germline gives CDR1 KGHSH, CDR2 LQKENI.

The CDR3, as DNA: TGCAGTGCTAGAGGGACCGCAGTGAACACTGAAGCTTTCTTT. Translation: CSARGTAVNTEAFF. This chain connects TRBV20-1 to TRBJ1-1, with no clear D. Looked up from germline, CDR1 is DFQATT and CDR2 is SNEGSKA (reference sequence). This CDR3 has 14 residues. V lost 1 base and J lost 0, with 9 bases in between.

This clonotype occurred a few times. V is TRBV5-5 and J is TRBJ2-1; tentatively, D is TRBD1 (6 bases). V lost 4 bases, J lost 3 bases, and 14 bases lay in between. CDR3 length: 15 amino acids. The V gene's germline CDR1 is SGHKS and CDR2 YYEKEE (reference sequence). CDR3 protein: CASSKVTGSYNEQFF. In nucleotides, the CDR3 is TGTGCCAGCAGCAAGGTAACAGGGAGCTACAATGAGCAGTTCTTC. The full variable domain, in which reference TRBV5-5 and TRBJ2-1 provide the parts outside the CDR3, is DAGVTQSPTHLIKTRGQQVTLRCSPISGHKSVSWYQQVLGQGPQFIFQYYEKEERGRGNFPDRFSARQFPNYSSELNVNALLLGDSALYLCASSKVTGSYNEQFFGPGTRLTVL.

There are a few counts of this clonotype. The chain links TRBV27 to TRBJ1-2; 9 nucleotides match TRBD1. Trimming cost V 5 bases and J 2 bases; bases outside gene matches: 6. CDR3 length equals 15 residues. Germline V gene data show CDR1 as MNHEY and CDR2 as SMNVEV (reference sequence). DNA of the CDR3: TGTGCCAGCAGTGCACGGGGACAGGGCAACTATGGCTACACCTTC. Translation: CASSARGQGNYGYTF.

This clonotype is a singleton in its sample. Germline is not matched at one junction end, which may reflect a read error. The J gene is TRBJ2-3, the V gene TRBV7-9; TRBD1 aligns across 7 bases. The CDR3 extends over 17 amino acids. The germline gives CDR1 SEHNR, CDR2 FQNEAQ (reference sequence). The CDR3 is CASSSNLQGWSTDRQYF. CDR3 sequence (DNA): TGTGCCAGCAGCTCCAACCTACAGGGGTGGAGCACAGATAGGCAGTATTTT. The complete variable domain, with remaining parts taken from reference TRBV7-9 and TRBJ2-3, reads DTGVSQNPRHKITKRGQNVTFRCDPISEHNRLYWYRQTLGQGPEFLTYFQNEAQLEKSRLLSDRFSAERPKGSFSTLEIQRTEQGDSAMYLCASSSNLQGWSTDRQYFGPGTRLTVL.

CDR3 DNA: TGCGCCAGCAGCCAAACCCGGGACTCTTCCTACGAGCAGTACTTC. Translated, it gives CASSQTRDSSYEQYF. This chain links TRBV4-1 with TRBJ2-7; possibly TRBD2 for D (6 bases). V was pared by 2 bases and J by 1 base, with 12 bases between. The length of the CDR3 is 15 residues. Germline V CDR1 and CDR2: MGHRA, YSYEKL.

This clonotype was recorded many times. V is TRBV7-9 and J is TRBJ2-1; TRBD2 agrees at 9 bases. The CDR3 covers 16 residues. Germline values: CDR1 SEHNR, CDR2 FQNEAQ (reference sequence). With V trimmed by 1 base and J by 3 bases, 4 bases remained unmatched. CDR3 protein: CASSLVGSGGYNEQFF. As DNA, the CDR3 is TGTGCCAGCAGCTTAGTCGGTAGCGGGGGCTACAATGAGCAGTTCTTC. Complete variable domain (other parts from reference TRBV7-9 and TRBJ2-1): DTGVSQNPRHKITKRGQNVTFRCDPISEHNRLYWYRQTLGQGPEFLTYFQNEAQLEKSRLLSDRFSAERPKGSFSTLEIQRTEQGDSAMYLCASSLVGSGGYNEQFFGPGTRLTVL.

At least ten counts were recorded for this clonotype. This sequence joins TRBV12-3 or TRBV12-4 and TRBJ1-4; 10 bases agree with TRBD1. This CDR3 has 15 amino acids. The junction had 4 bases not matched to a gene; V was cut back by 5 bases and J by 4 bases. DNA for the CDR3: TGTGCCAGCAGTACAAGGACAGGGGGTAATGAAAAACTGTTTTTT. Translation: CASSTRTGGNEKLFF.

This rearrangement joins TRBV12-3 or TRBV12-4 to TRBJ2-1; maybe TRBD2 (5 bases). CDR3 length equals 15 residues. Trimming took 3 bases from V and 9 from J, leaving 18 bases between them. In nucleotides, the CDR3 is TGTGCCAGCAGTTTCTTCTCCCGAAGGGCGGGTGAGCAGTTCTTC. Protein product: CASSFFSRRAGEQFF.

The CDR3: CASSPPDRRLTWGQETQYF. Written as DNA, the CDR3 is TGTGCCAGCTCACCGCCGGACAGGCGCCTTACTTGGGGTCAAGAGACCCAGTACTTC. The V and J genes are TRBV18 and TRBJ2-5, with 7 bases lining up with TRBD1. Per germline, CDR1 KGHSH and CDR2 LQKENI. V lost 3 bases and J lost 2; bases outside the gene matches: 18. The CDR3 length is 19 residues.

V and J are TRBV29-1 and TRBJ2-5; tentatively, D is TRBD2 (6 bases). Germline lookup yields CDR1 SQVTM and CDR2 ANQGSEA. CDR3 length: 15 residues. Deletions cut 1 base from V and 3 bases from J, with 15 bases between. CDR3 loop: CSVEGPMGGEETQYF. DNA for the CDR3: TGCAGCGTTGAAGGGCCGATGGGGGGAGAAGAGACCCAGTACTTC. Full variable domain (missing parts from reference TRBV29-1 and TRBJ2-5): SAVISQKPSRDICQRGTSLTIQCQVDSQVTMMFWYRQQPGQSLTLIATANQGSEATYESGFVIDKFPISRPNLTFSTLTVSNMSPEDSSIYLCSVEGPMGGEETQYFGPGTRLLVL.

The chain combines TRBV7-6 with TRBJ2-7; D is perhaps TRBD1 (5 bases). Germline lookup yields CDR1 SGHVS and CDR2 FNYEAQ. Trimming left V 5 bases short and J 4 bases short, with 15 bases between. The CDR3 consists of 14 residues. The CDR3 nucleotides read TGTGCCAGCAGCACAGGATCGACTCAGTACGAGCAGTACTTC. This codes for CASSTGSTQYEQYF.

This clonotype turned up a few times. This chain links TRBV15 with TRBJ1-1; D not certain. The V gene's germline CDR1 is LNHNV and CDR2 YYDKDF (reference sequence). The germline V and J ends were trimmed by 0 bases and 1 base, with 9 bases remaining between them. This CDR3 region has 15 residues. This CDR3 reads CATSRDKRGNTEAFF. For the CDR3, the DNA is TGTGCCACCAGCAGAGATAAACGGGGGAACACTGAAGCTTTCTTT.

The chain couples TRBV15 to TRBJ2-7, with 10 bases aligning to TRBD1. Trimming cost V 0 bases and J 13 bases; bases outside gene matches: 6. This CDR3 has 13 amino acids. The germline V gene has CDR1 LNHNV and CDR2 YYDKDF (reference sequence). CDR3 protein: CATSRDKGDRGYF. The CDR3, as DNA: TGTGCCACCAGCAGAGATAAGGGGGACAGGGGATACTTC.

In its sample, this clonotype was seen a few times. CDR3 sequence reads: CSARDGTSGAPQFF. CDR3 nucleotides: TGCAGTGCTAGAGATGGGACTAGCGGAGCTCCTCAGTTCTTC. This chain connects TRBV20-1 to TRBJ2-1; 11 bases map to TRBD2. V lost 0 bases and J lost 13; bases outside the gene matches: 8. This CDR3 contains 14 residues. Germline lookup yields CDR1 DFQATT and CDR2 SNEGSKA (reference sequence).

Many counts were recorded for this clonotype. The chain has TRBV27 and TRBJ2-1, with 12 bases matching TRBD2. The germline V gene encodes CDR1 MNHEY and CDR2 SMNVEV (reference sequence). The trim removed 2 bases at V and 7 bases at J, leaving 3 bases unmatched. The CDR3 covers 15 residues. As DNA, the CDR3 is TGTGCCAGCAGTTTAGGACTAGCGGGGCGGAATGAGCAGTTCTTC. It yields the protein CASSLGLAGRNEQFF.

Only a few counts were recorded for this clonotype. This chain uses TRBV20-1 with TRBJ1-1; 7 bases agree with TRBD1. With 6 bases clipped from V and 4 bases from J, the junction kept 11 bases outside the gene matches. The CDR3 totals 14 residues. Germline CDR1 and CDR2: DFQATT and SNEGSKA (reference sequence). CDR3 residues: CSARIDRVGTEAFF. The CDR3 DNA sequence: TGCAGTGCCAGAATAGACAGGGTGGGCACTGAAGCTTTCTTT.

V is TRBV6-4 and J is TRBJ2-1; 8 bases are shared with TRBD2. The CDR3 consists of 13 residues. V gave up 5 bases and J gave up 6 bases; unmatched junction bases: 3. The germline V gene has CDR1 MRHNA and CDR2 SNTAGT. The CDR3 region is CASSYGLANEQFF. The CDR3 region has the DNA TGTGCCAGCAGTTATGGACTAGCCAATGAGCAGTTCTTC.

This clonotype was observed a few times. The chain combines TRBV4-2 with TRBJ2-3; 8 nucleotides agree with TRBD2. The CDR3 is 16 residues long. Trimming cost V 4 bases and J 2 bases; bases outside gene matches: 8. CDR1 LGHNA and CDR2 YNFKEQ come from the germline V gene. The CDR3 sequence is CASSLGLALDTDTQYF. The CDR3, as DNA: TGTGCCAGCAGCCTCGGACTAGCCCTCGACACAGATACGCAGTATTTT.

This chain links TRBV5-1 with TRBJ2-6; 9 bases are a match to TRBD2. CDR1 and CDR2 from the germline V gene are SGHRS and YFSETQ. The CDR3 spans 17 residues. The trim removed 4 bases at V and 0 bases at J, leaving 5 bases unmatched. The CDR3 nucleotides are TGCGCCAGCAGCACCCTAGCGGGGACCTCTGGGGCCAACGTCCTGACTTTC. It is translated as CASSTLAGTSGANVLTF. Looking up the rest from reference TRBV5-1 and TRBJ2-6 gives the full variable domain: KAGVTQTPRYLIKTRGQQVTLSCSPISGHRSVSWYQQTPGQGLQFLFEYFSETQRNKGNFPGRFSGRQFSNSRSEMNVSTLELGDSALYLCASSTLAGTSGANVLTFGAGSRLTVL.

A single count supports this clonotype. CDR3 amino acids: CASSYSQQGTSYGYTF. The CDR3 region has the DNA TGTGCCAGCAGTTACTCGCAACAGGGTACGAGCTATGGCTACACCTTC. The gene calls are TRBV6-5 and TRBJ1-2; D possibly corresponds to TRBD1 (6 bases). Germline V gene lookup returns CDR1 MNHEY and CDR2 SVGAGI. This CDR3 contains 16 residues. V dropped 0 bases and J dropped 4 bases, with 15 bases sitting between them.

This chain joins TRBV5-1 and TRBJ2-1; 9 bases fit TRBD2. CDR1 is SGHRS, CDR2 YFSETQ, per germline. The CDR3 spans 18 residues. V dropped 0 bases and J dropped 4; count of bases not matched to a gene: 11. CDR3 loop: CASSLETSGYLLYNEQFF. In nucleotides, the CDR3 is TGCGCCAGCAGCTTGGAGACTAGCGGATACTTATTATACAATGAGCAGTTCTTC. Supplemented by reference TRBV5-1 and TRBJ2-1, the full variable domain reads KAGVTQTPRYLIKTRGQQVTLSCSPISGHRSVSWYQQTPGQGLQFLFEYFSETQRNKGNFPGRFSGRQFSNSRSEMNVSTLELGDSALYLCASSLETSGYLLYNEQFFGPGTRLTVL.

This clonotype has more than one count but fewer than ten. This chain joins TRBV7-2 and TRBJ2-3, with D uncertain. CDR3 length: 13 amino acids. The V end was cut by 4 bases, the J end by 11 bases, with 16 bases between. CDR1 is SGHTA and CDR2 is FQGNSA in the germline V gene. CDR3 sequence reads: CASSSSLVKKQYF. DNA for the CDR3: TGTGCCAGCAGCTCGAGCTTAGTGAAAAAGCAGTATTTT. Full variable domain (remainder filled in from reference TRBV7-2 and TRBJ2-3): GAGVSQSPSNKVTEKGKDVELRCDPISGHTALYWYRQSLGQGLEFLIYFQGNSAPDKSGLPSDRFSAERTGGSVSTLTIQRTQQEDSAVYLCASSSSLVKKQYFGPGTRLTVL.

This clonotype showed up just a few times. The V and J genes are TRBV20-1 and TRBJ2-1; possible D gene TRBD2, 6 bases. V was cut by 2 bases and J by 4 bases, with 15 bases left in between. The CDR3 loop spans 15 amino acids. Germline values: CDR1 DFQATT, CDR2 SNEGSKA (reference sequence). DNA for the CDR3: TGCAGTGCTAGACGCTTGGTGCGGGGATACAATGAGCAGTTCTTC. It is translated as CSARRLVRGYNEQFF.

The gene calls are TRBV20-1 and TRBJ2-6, with TRBD1 identical over 9 bases. Germline values: CDR1 DFQATT, CDR2 SNEGSKA (reference sequence). V lost 4 bases to trimming and J lost 4 bases; unmatched junction nucleotides: 5. This CDR3 spans 15 amino acids. In nucleotides, the CDR3 is TGCAGTGCTAATAACAGGGGGCAAGGGGCCAACGTCCTGACTTTC. Amino acids: CSANNRGQGANVLTF.

This clonotype was found a few times. This chain joins TRBV7-3 and TRBJ1-1; D call uncertain. The CDR3 is 13 amino acids. In germline, CDR1 is SGHTA, CDR2 FQGTGA. The V gene lost 2 bases and the J gene lost 1 base, with 5 bases spanning the gap. The CDR3 loop reads CASSLFENTEAFF. The CDR3 DNA follows: TGTGCCAGCAGCTTATTTGAGAACACTGAAGCTTTCTTT.

This clonotype was counted a few times. The chain has TRBV20-1 and TRBJ2-3; tentatively, D is TRBD2 (7 bases). The V end was cut by 3 bases, the J end by 9 bases, with 13 bases between. The CDR3 totals 12 residues. The V gene's germline CDR1 is DFQATT and CDR2 SNEGSKA (reference sequence). The CDR3 coding sequence is TGCAGTGCTAGTCAAGGGGGGGGCACGCAGTATTTT. It translates to CSASQGGGTQYF.

As regards this clonotype: This may stem from a read error, because a much larger clone lies one nucleotide away. The gene calls are TRBV11-2 and TRBJ2-1; D uncertain. The CDR3 is made up of 16 amino acids. CDR1 SGHAT and CDR2 FQNNGV come from the germline V gene. V was cut by 3 bases and J by 8 bases, with 20 bases left in between. CDR3 coding DNA: TGTGCCAGCAGCTTCCTTGGGAAGTGGCTCCTCGATGAGCAGTTCTTC. Its protein is CASSFLGKWLLDEQFF.

The CDR3 nucleotides are TGCAGTGCTAGACAGGGCAATTCACCCCTCCACTTT. This codes for CSARQGNSPLHF. The V and J genes are TRBV20-1 and TRBJ1-6, with D maybe TRBD1 (5 bases). Trimming cost V 2 bases and J 7 bases, with 6 bases left between them. Germline assignment: CDR1 DFQATT and CDR2 SNEGSKA (reference sequence). The CDR3 length is 12 residues.